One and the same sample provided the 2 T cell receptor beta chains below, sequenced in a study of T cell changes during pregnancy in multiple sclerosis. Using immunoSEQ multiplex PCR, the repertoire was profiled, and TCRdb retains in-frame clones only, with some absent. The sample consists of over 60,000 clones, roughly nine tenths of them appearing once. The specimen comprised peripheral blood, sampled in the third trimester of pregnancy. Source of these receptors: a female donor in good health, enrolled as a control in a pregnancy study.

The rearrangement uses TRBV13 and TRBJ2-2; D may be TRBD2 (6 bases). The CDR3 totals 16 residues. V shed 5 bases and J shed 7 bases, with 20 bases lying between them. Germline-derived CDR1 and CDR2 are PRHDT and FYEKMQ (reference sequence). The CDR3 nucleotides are TGTGCCAGCAGCACTAGTGCGGGGACCGGAGTCGGGGAGCTGTTTTTT. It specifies CASSTSAGTGVGELFF.

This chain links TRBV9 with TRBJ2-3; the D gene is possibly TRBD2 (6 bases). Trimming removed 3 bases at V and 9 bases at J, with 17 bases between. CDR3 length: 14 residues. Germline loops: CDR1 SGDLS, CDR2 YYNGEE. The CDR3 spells CASSEGPWGDTQYF. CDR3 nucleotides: TGTGCCAGCAGCGAGGGGCCTTGGGGGGACACGCAGTATTTT.